The entry below describes one T cell receptor (beta chain). These data originate in a study of blood T cell repertoires in COVID-19. Data came from immunoSEQ multiplex PCR; TCRdb stores just in-frame clones and leaves some out. The sample comprises some 400,000 clones, around 87% of which are singletons, and 1.3% rests with the top ten. Trimming stripped 1 base from V and 7 bases from J, with 9 bases between. The germline V gene encodes CDR1 SGDLS and CDR2 YYNGEE. The CDR3 loop spans 14 amino acids. The TCR was taken from a man aged 25-40 years who had recovered from COVID-19. The sequenced sample was PBMCs or T cells enriched from blood (not recorded which). The chain recombines TRBV9 with TRBJ1-6; a possible D gene is TRBD1 (5 bases). CDR3 loop: CASSVSGDNSPLHF. CDR3 nucleotide sequence: TGTGCCAGCAGCGTATCGGGGGACAATTCACCCCTCCACTTT.